This T cell receptor (beta chain) is from a study of T cell changes during pregnancy in multiple sclerosis. Assay used: immunoSEQ multiplex PCR; TCRdb lists only in-frame clones, some missing. The table has around 72,000 clones, 91% seen once. Trimming left V 1 base short and J 2 bases short, with 7 bases between. Per the germline V gene, CDR1 is SGHTS and CDR2 is YDEGEE. The CDR3 covers 15 residues. This sample comprised peripheral blood, obtained in the third trimester of pregnancy. The TCR originated in a female donor in good health, enrolled as a control in a pregnancy study. The chain combines TRBV5-8 with TRBJ2-6, with D maybe TRBD2 (6 bases). CDR3 sequence: CASSLTGAGANVLTF. The CDR3 nucleotides are TGTGCCAGCAGCTTGACGGGAGCTGGGGCCAACGTCCTGACTTTC.